One sample yielded the 19 T cell receptor beta chains listed below, sequenced in a study of T and B cells in COVID-19 patients. Each TRB amplification used about 250-550 ng of genomic DNA from blood. TRB rearrangements were amplified by multiplex PCR with BIOMED2 TRB-A/B primers. TCRdb re-called the multiplex PCR reads through MiXCR, storing one row per CDR3 protein. The sample consists of roughly 5,000 distinct CDR3 sequences, 33% of them appearing once. Material for sequencing was blood. The receptors were sampled from a human donor who had recovered from COVID-19.

This clonotype is medium-sized. V gene TRBV6-4 combines with J gene TRBJ2-3, with TRBD2 matching over 8 bases. The germline gives CDR1 MRHNA, CDR2 SNTAGT. V shed 4 bases and J 3 bases; nucleotides not matched to a gene: 3. CDR3 length: 14 residues. CDR3 in amino acids: CASSASSGTDTQYF. Written as DNA, the CDR3 is TGTGCCAGCAGTGCGTCTAGCGGGACAGATACGCAGTATTTT.

This clonotype occurred a few times. V is TRBV6-1 and J is TRBJ2-7; D is ambiguous. The germline V and J ends were trimmed by 3 bases and 10 bases, with 13 bases remaining between them. The germline V gene encodes CDR1 MNHNS and CDR2 SASEGT. CDR3 length: 12 amino acids. The CDR3: CASSEEPPGQYF. DNA of the CDR3: TGTGCCAGCAGTGAGGAACCGCCCGGCCAGTACTTC.

This clonotype was found a few times. The chain uses TRBV6-5 and TRBJ1-2; the D gene is possibly TRBD1 (5 bases). V was clipped by 6 bases and J by 1 base, with 15 bases between them. The germline gives CDR1 MNHEY, CDR2 SVGAGI. CDR3 length equals 15 residues. CDR3: CASSRLGASNYGYTF. CDR3 DNA sequence: TGTGCCAGCAGCCGTCTAGGGGCTAGTAACTATGGCTACACCTTC.

The rearrangement uses TRBV5-4 and TRBJ2-2, with 7 nucleotides matching TRBD2. The CDR3 length is 15 residues. Germline V gene lookup returns CDR1 SGHNT and CDR2 YYREEE (reference sequence). V was clipped by 4 bases and J by 3 bases; unmatched bases: 6. The CDR3 DNA reads TGTGCCAGCAGCATACCGACTAGCCACACCGGGGAGCTGTTTTTT. Its protein product is CASSIPTSHTGELFF.

This clonotype ranks as medium-sized. The chain joins TRBV6-5 to TRBJ2-6; D is undetermined. Per the germline V gene, CDR1 is MNHEY and CDR2 is SVGAGI. The V end was cut by 5 bases, the J end by 0 bases, with 5 bases between. This CDR3 has 14 amino acids. The CDR3 DNA reads as TGTGCCAGCAGTCTCTTCTCTGGGGCCAACGTCCTGACTTTC. Translating gives CASSLFSGANVLTF.

Judged by abundance, this clonotype is medium-sized. The V gene is TRBV15, the J gene TRBJ2-7; no reliable D call. V lost 1 base, J lost 5 bases, and 12 bases lay in between. The CDR3 is 14 residues long. CDR1 and CDR2 from the germline V gene are LNHNV and YYDKDF (reference sequence). The CDR3 loop is CATSRGTRVDEQYF. CDR3 DNA sequence: TGTGCCACCAGCAGAGGTACTCGCGTTGACGAGCAGTACTTC.

By share of the sample, this clonotype is medium-sized. This chain uses TRBV19 with TRBJ2-7; D ambiguous. V lost 9 bases to trimming and J lost 4 bases, with 13 bases between them. The V gene's germline CDR1 is LNHDA and CDR2 SQIVND (reference sequence). This CDR3 has 12 amino acids. CDR3 bases: TGTGCCAGGCCGCCTAGTAAGTACGAGCAGTACTTC. It yields the protein CARPPSKYEQYF.

By proportion, this clonotype is medium-sized (0.01 to 0.1%). This sequence joins TRBV19 and TRBJ2-7, with a possible D match to TRBD1 (6 bases). This CDR3 comprises 15 residues. Germline CDR1 is LNHDA and CDR2 is SQIVND (reference sequence). Between the trimmed V and J ends, which lost 0 bases and 9 bases, there was a span of 18 bases. CDR3 bases: TGTGCCAGTAGTATAGACGCAGGGGAATTTTCTTGGCAGTACTTC. Its protein product is CASSIDAGEFSWQYF.

This clonotype was seen more than once but under ten times. The chain uses TRBV18 and TRBJ2-2, with D possibly matching TRBD2 (5 bases). V was pared by 0 bases and J by 6 bases, with 14 bases between. CDR3 length equals 16 residues. CDR1 and CDR2 (germline): KGHSH, LQKENI. As DNA, the CDR3 is TGTGCCAGCTCACCACCCCCCGGACTCGCGTCCGGGGAGCTGTTTTTT. This encodes CASSPPPGLASGELFF.

J is TRBJ2-3 and V is TRBV18, with a weak D call TRBD1 (6 bases). The CDR3 consists of 14 residues. The ends were cut back, 3 bases at V and 0 bases at J, with 7 bases in the middle. The germline V gene has CDR1 KGHSH and CDR2 LQKENI. CDR3 loop: CASSPGHSTDTQYF. The CDR3 nucleotides read TGTGCCAGCTCACCGGGACATAGCACAGATACGCAGTATTTT.

V is TRBV12-3 or TRBV12-4 and J is TRBJ2-1; TRBD2 matches 7 bases. The length of the CDR3 is 14 residues. V was clipped by 5 bases and J by 8 bases; unmatched bases: 9. Here the CDR3 DNA reads TGTGCCAGCAGTGCGTTGACTAGCAGGGATGAGCAGTTCTTC. Its translation: CASSALTSRDEQFF.

Judged by abundance, this clonotype is medium-sized (0.01 to 0.1%). The chain joins TRBV6-4 to TRBJ2-2; 7 nucleotides align to TRBD1. The CDR3 has 14 amino acids. Germline V lookup: CDR1 MRHNA, CDR2 SNTAGT. The junction had 7 bases not matched to a gene; V was cut back by 10 bases and J by 2 bases. The CDR3 sequence is CATAPGGNTGELFF. As DNA, the CDR3 is TGTGCCACCGCTCCAGGGGGAAACACCGGGGAGCTGTTTTTT.

The chain has TRBV20-1 and TRBJ2-2; 11 bases match TRBD2. V lost 7 bases, J lost 0 bases, and 10 bases stayed unmatched. This CDR3 is 17 amino acids long. Per the germline V gene, CDR1 is DFQATT and CDR2 is SNEGSKA (reference sequence). CDR3 bases: TGCAGTGTCAGGGAACTAGCGGGAGTACCGAACACCGGGGAGCTGTTTTTT. Amino acids: CSVRELAGVPNTGELFF.

A note on this clonotype: A junction end diverges from the germline sequence, so it may reflect a read error. V is TRBV7-2 and J is TRBJ1-5, with D maybe TRBD1 (6 bases). Germline V gene lookup returns CDR1 SGHTA and CDR2 FQGNSA. The CDR3 has 16 residues. As DNA, the CDR3 is TGTGCCAGCAGCTCCCCGGGAGGGGGAAGCAATCAGACCCAGCATTTT. As protein: CASSSPGGGSNQTQHF.

The J gene is TRBJ2-2, the V gene TRBV6-2 or TRBV6-3, with 8 bases lining up with TRBD2. The junction had 5 bases not matched to a gene; V was cut back by 7 bases and J by 4 bases. The germline CDR1 and CDR2 sequences are MNHEY and SVGEGT. This CDR3 region has 14 residues. The CDR3: CASKREISTGELFF. The CDR3 DNA follows: TGTGCCAGCAAGCGGGAGATTAGCACCGGGGAGCTGTTTTTT.

The chain joins TRBV12-3 or TRBV12-4 to TRBJ1-2, with 8 nucleotides matching TRBD1. V trimming: 6 bases; J trimming: 4 bases; junction bases outside the gene matches: 7. The CDR3 covers 14 residues. CDR3 nucleotide sequence: TGTGCCAGCAGCAGGGACAGGATCGGCTATGGCTACACCTTC. As protein: CASSRDRIGYGYTF.

This clonotype showed up just a few times. The CDR3 bases are TGCGCCAGCAGCTTGGGCAACCCGGGCACAGATACGCAGTATTTT. It yields the protein CASSLGNPGTDTQYF. J is TRBJ2-3 and V is TRBV5-1; D ambiguous. Germline V gives CDR1 SGHRS, CDR2 YFSETQ. V lost 0 bases and J 1 base, leaving 9 bases between the germline ends. This CDR3 region has 15 residues.

This clonotype is medium-sized in the sample. The V gene is TRBV18, the J gene TRBJ2-2; 7 nucleotides line up with TRBD1. The V and J ends lost 2 bases and 8 bases, in that order; junction bases with no gene match: 8. The germline CDR1 and CDR2 sequences are KGHSH and LQKENI. This CDR3 spans 15 amino acids. CDR3 sequence (DNA): TGTGCCAGCTCACCAGCAAGGGGGCGCGGTGGGGAGCTGTTTTTT. Translating it yields CASSPARGRGGELFF.

This clonotype counts as large. The rearrangement links TRBV19 to TRBJ2-7; D remains unclear. The V gene's germline CDR1 is LNHDA and CDR2 SQIVND (reference sequence). The CDR3 runs to 13 residues. V lost 4 bases to trimming and J lost 2 bases, with 9 bases between them. CDR3 in DNA: TGTGCCAGTAGTACGGCAATTCCCTACGAGCAGTACTTC. Its protein is CASSTAIPYEQYF.